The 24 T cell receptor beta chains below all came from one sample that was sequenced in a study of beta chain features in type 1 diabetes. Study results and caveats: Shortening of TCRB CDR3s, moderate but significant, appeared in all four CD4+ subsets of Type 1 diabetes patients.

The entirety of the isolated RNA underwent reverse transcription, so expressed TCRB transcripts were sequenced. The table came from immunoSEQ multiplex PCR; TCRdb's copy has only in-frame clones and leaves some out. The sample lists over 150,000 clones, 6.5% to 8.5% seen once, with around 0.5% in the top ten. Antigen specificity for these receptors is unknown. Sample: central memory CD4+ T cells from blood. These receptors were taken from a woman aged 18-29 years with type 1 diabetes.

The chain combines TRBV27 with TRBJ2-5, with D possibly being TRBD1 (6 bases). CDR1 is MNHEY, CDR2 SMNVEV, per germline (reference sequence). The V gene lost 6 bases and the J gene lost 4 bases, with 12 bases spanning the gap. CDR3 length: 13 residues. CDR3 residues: CASRTDRLETQYF. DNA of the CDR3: TGTGCCAGCAGGACGGACAGATTAGAGACCCAGTACTTC.

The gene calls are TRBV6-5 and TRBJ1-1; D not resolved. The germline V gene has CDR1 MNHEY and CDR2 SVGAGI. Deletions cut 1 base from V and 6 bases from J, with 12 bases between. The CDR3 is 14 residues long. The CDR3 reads CASSYWAASSEAFF. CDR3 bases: TGTGCCAGCAGTTACTGGGCAGCAAGCTCTGAAGCTTTCTTT.

CDR3 DNA sequence: TGTGCCAGTAGTAGCCAGGGCGGCTATGATACGCAGTATTTT. This codes for CASSSQGGYDTQYF. The gene calls are TRBV19 and TRBJ2-3, with a possible D match to TRBD1 (5 bases). The CDR3 has 14 residues. From germline, CDR1 is LNHDA and CDR2 SQIVND (reference sequence). Trimming removed 4 bases at V and 6 bases at J, with 14 bases between.

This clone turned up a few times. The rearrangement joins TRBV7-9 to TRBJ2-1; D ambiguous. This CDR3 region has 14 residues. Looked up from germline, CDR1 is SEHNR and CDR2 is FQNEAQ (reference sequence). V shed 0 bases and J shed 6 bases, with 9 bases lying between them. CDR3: CASSLAGLSNEQFF. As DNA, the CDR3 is TGTGCCAGCAGCTTAGCCGGTCTTTCCAATGAGCAGTTCTTC.

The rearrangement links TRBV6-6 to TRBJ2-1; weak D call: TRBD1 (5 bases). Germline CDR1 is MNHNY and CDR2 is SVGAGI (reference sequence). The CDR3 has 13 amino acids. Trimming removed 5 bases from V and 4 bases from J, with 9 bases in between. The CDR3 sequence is CASSPQEYNEQFF. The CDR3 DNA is TGTGCCAGCAGTCCACAGGAGTACAATGAGCAGTTCTTC.

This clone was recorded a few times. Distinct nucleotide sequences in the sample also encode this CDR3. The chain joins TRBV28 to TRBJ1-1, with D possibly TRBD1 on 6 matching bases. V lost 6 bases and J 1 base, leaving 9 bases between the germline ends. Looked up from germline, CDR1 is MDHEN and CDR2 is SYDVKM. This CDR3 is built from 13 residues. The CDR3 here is CASRKTGNTEAFF. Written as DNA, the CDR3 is TGTGCCAGCAGAAAGACAGGGAACACTGAAGCTTTCTTT. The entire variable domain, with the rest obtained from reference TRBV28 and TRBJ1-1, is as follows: DVKVTQSSRYLVKRTGEKVFLECVQDMDHENMFWYRQDPGLGLRLIYFSYDVKMKEKGDIPEGYSVSREKKERFSLILESASTNQTSMYLCASRKTGNTEAFFGQGTRLTVV.

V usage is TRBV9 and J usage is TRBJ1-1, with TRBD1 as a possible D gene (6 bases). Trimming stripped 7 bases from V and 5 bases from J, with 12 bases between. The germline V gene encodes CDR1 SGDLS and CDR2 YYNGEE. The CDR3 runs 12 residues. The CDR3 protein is CASSPGETEAFF. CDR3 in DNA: TGTGCCAGCTCGCCAGGGGAGACTGAAGCTTTCTTT.

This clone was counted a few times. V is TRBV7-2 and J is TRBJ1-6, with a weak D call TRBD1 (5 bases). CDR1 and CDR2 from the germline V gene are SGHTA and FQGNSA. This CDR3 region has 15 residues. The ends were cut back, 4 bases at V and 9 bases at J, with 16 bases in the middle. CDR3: CASSYGSGGSSPLHF. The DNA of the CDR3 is TGTGCCAGCAGCTATGGTAGCGGGGGTAGTTCACCCCTCCACTTT.

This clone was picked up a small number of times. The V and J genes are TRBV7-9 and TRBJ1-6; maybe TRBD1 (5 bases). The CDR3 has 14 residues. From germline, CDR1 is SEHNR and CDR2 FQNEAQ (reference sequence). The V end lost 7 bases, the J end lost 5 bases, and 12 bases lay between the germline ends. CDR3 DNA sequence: TGTGCCAGCACCTTCGGACAAGATAATTCACCCCTCCACTTT. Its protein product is CASTFGQDNSPLHF.

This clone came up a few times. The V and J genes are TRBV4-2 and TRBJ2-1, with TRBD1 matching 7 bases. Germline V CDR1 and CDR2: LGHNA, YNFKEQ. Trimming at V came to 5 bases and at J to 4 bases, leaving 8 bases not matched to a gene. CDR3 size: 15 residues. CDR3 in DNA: TGTGCCAGCAGCTCCCCGGGACAGTTTTACAATGAGCAGTTCTTC. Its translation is CASSSPGQFYNEQFF.

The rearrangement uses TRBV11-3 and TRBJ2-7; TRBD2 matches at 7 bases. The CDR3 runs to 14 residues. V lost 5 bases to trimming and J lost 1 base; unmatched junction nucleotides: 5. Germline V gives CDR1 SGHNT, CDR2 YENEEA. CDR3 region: CASSAISGSYEQYF. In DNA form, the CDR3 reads TGTGCCAGCAGCGCCATTAGCGGGTCCTACGAGCAGTACTTC.

This CDR3 reads CASSPAGLYGANVLTF. CDR3 nucleotide sequence: TGTGCCAGCAGCCCCGCGGGGCTATATGGGGCCAACGTCCTGACTTTC. The rearrangement joins TRBV5-4 to TRBJ2-6, with TRBD2 as a possible D gene (6 bases). V lost 4 bases and J lost 3, with 14 bases in between. CDR1 and CDR2 (germline): SGHNT, YYREEE (reference sequence). The CDR3 sequence is 16 residues long.

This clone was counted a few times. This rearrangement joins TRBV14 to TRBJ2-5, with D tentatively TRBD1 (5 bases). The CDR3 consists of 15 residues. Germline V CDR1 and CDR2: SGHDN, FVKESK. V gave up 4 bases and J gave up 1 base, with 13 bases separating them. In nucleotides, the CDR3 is TGTGCCAGCAGCCCAAGGGGCCAGACCCAAGAGACCCAGTACTTC. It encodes CASSPRGQTQETQYF.

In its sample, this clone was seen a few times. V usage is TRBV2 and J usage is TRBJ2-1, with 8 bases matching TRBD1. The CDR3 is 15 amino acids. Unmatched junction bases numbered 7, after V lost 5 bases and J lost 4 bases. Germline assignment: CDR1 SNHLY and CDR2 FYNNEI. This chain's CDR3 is CASSRDRTPYNEQFF. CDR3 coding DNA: TGTGCCAGCAGTCGGGACAGGACTCCTTACAATGAGCAGTTCTTC.

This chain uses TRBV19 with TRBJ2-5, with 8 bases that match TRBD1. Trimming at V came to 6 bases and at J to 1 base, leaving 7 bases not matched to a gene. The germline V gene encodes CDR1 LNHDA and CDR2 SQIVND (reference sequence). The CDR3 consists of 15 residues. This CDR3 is CASRMGQVSQETQYF. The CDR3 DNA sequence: TGTGCCAGTAGAATGGGACAGGTGTCCCAAGAGACCCAGTACTTC.

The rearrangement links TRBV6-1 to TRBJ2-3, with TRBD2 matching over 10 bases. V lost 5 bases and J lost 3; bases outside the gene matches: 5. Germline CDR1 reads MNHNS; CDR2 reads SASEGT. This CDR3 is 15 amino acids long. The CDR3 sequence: CASSNLLAGTDTQYF. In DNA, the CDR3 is TGTGCCAGCAGTAACCTACTAGCGGGGACAGATACGCAGTATTTT.

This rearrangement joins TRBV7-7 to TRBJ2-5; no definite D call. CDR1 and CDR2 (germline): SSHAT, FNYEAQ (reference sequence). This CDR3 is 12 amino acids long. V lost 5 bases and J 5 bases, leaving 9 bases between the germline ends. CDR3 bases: TGTGCCAGCAGCGCTTCGAGGGAGACCCAGTACTTC. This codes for CASSASRETQYF.

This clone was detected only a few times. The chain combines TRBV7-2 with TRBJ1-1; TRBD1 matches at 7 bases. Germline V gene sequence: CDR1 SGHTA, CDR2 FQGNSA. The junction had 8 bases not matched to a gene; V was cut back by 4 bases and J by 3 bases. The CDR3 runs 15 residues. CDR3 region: CASSSGLTGYTEAFF. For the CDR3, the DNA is TGTGCCAGCAGCTCGGGGTTGACAGGGTACACTGAAGCTTTCTTT.

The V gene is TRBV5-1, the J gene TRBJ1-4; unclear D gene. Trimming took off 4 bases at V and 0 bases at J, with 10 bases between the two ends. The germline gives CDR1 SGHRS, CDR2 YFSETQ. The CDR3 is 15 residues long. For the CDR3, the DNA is TGCGCCAGCAGCGATCAGATGGCAACTAATGAAAAACTGTTTTTT. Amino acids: CASSDQMATNEKLFF.

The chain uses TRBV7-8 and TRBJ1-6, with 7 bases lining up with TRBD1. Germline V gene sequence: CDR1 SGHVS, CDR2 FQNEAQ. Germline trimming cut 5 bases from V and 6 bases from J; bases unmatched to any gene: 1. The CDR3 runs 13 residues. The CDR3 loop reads CASSPGGNSPLHF. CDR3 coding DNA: TGTGCCAGCAGCCCAGGGGGTAATTCACCCCTCCACTTT. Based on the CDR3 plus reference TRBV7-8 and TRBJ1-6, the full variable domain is GAGVSQSPRYKVAKRGQDVALRCDPISGHVSLFWYQQALGQGPEFLTYFQNEAQLDKSGLPSDRFFAERPEGSVSTLKIQRTQQEDSAVYLCASSPGGNSPLHFGNGTRLTVT.

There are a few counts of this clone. CDR3 in amino acids: CASSEAPGQGSYEQYF. DNA of the CDR3: TGTGCCAGCAGTGAAGCCCCGGGACAGGGTTCCTACGAGCAGTACTTC. The chain combines TRBV6-1 with TRBJ2-7; 9 bases are shared with TRBD1. There are 16 residues in the CDR3. Germline V gene sequence: CDR1 MNHNS, CDR2 SASEGT. V shed 0 bases, J shed 1 base, and the junction held 4 bases outside the gene matches.

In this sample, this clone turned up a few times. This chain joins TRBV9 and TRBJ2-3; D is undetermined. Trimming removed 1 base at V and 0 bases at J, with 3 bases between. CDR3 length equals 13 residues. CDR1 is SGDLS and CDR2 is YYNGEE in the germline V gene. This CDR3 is CASSVSSTDTQYF. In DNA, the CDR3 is TGTGCCAGCAGCGTATCTAGCACAGATACGCAGTATTTT.

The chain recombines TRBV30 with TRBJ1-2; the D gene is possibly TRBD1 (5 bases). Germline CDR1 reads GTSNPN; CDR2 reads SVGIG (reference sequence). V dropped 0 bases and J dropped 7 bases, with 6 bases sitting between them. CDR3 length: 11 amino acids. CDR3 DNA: TGTGCCTGGAGTGTACAGGCTGGCTACACCTTC. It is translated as CAWSVQAGYTF.

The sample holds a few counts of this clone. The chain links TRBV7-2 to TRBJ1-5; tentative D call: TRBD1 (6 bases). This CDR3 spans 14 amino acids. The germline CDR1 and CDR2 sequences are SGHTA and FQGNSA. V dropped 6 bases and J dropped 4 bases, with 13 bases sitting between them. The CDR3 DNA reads TGTGCCAGCAGTGACAGGAATTCTAATCAGCCCCAGCATTTT. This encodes CASSDRNSNQPQHF.